This T cell receptor beta chain was profiled in a study of cytomegalovirus exposure and HLA in healthy donors. Study-wide findings and caveats: Immune exposure information available was restricted to CMV serostatus. Later analysis found that TCR beta chains associated with HLA were more clonally expanded than other, equally common chains.

It was with 60 Vbeta and 13 Jbeta primers that the PCR ran. Only in-frame clones appear in the TCRdb table, and some are missing; sequencing was by immunoSEQ multiplex PCR. The sample includes 140,000 to 150,000 clones, about 77% of them seen just once. As for the donors, each was a healthy bone marrow donor. Germline lookup yields CDR1 LGHNA and CDR2 YSLEER. The CDR3 loop spans 17 amino acids. J lost 5 bases, V lost 2 bases, and 13 bases had no gene match. Worth noting for this clone: Its antigen is still unknown.

This sequence was found in a male donor in good health and CMV-seronegative. Sequencing used PBMCs. The rearrangement links TRBV4-3 to TRBJ2-5; 8 bases map to TRBD2. Here the CDR3 DNA reads TGCGCCAGCAGCCAACAGTGCGGGGGGTTTTTCGAGGAGACCCAGTACTTC. This codes for CASSQQCGGFFEETQYF.